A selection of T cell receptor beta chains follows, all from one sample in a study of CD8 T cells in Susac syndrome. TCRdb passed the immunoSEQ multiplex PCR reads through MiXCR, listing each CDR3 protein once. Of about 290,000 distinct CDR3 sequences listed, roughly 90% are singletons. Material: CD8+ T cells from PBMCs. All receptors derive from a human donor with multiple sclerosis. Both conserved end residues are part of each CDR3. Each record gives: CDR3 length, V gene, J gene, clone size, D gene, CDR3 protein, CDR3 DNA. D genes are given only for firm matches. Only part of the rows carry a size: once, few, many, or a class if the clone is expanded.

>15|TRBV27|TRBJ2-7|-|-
CASSLSPNNREEQYF
TGTGCCAGCAGTTTATCACCTAATAACAGGGAGGAGCAGTACTTC
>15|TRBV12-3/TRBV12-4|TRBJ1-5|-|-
CASSLGSAAGQPQHF
TGTGCCAGCAGTTTGGGGTCCGCTGCGGGTCAGCCCCAGCATTTT
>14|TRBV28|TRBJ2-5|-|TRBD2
CASRGTSGTETQYF
TGTGCCAGCAGGGGGACTAGCGGGACAGAGACCCAGTACTTC
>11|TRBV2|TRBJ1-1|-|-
CASMSNTEAFF
TGTGCCAGCATGTCGAACACTGAAGCTTTCTTT
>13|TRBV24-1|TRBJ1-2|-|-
CATSDLGGYGYTF
TGTGCCACCAGTGATTTGGGGGGCTATGGCTACACCTTC
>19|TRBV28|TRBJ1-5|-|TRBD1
CASSLLGGQGRVGNQPQHF
TGTGCCAGCAGTCTCCTCGGGGGACAGGGGAGGGTGGGCAATCAGCCCCAGCATTTT
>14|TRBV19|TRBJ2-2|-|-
CATKAGDDTGELFF
TGTGCCACCAAAGCCGGTGACGACACCGGGGAGCTGTTTTTT
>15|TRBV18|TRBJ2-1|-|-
CASSSTDPSPHEQFF
TGTGCCAGCTCGTCAACGGACCCCAGTCCCCATGAGCAGTTCTTC
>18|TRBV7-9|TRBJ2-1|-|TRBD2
CASSLGTSGGFTYNEQFF
TGTGCCAGCAGCTTAGGGACTAGCGGGGGTTTCACCTACAATGAGCAGTTCTTC
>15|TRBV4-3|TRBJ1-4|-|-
CASSQGYATNEKLFF
TGCGCCAGCAGCCAAGGATATGCAACTAATGAAAAACTGTTTTTT
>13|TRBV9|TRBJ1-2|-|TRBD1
CASSGQGGYGYTF
TGTGCCAGCAGCGGACAGGGGGGCTATGGCTACACCTTC
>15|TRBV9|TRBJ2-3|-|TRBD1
CASSAQGDGTDTQYF
TGTGCCAGCAGCGCACAGGGGGACGGCACAGATACGCAGTATTTT
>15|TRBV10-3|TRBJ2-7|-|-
CAISEIGGQSYEQYF
TGTGCCATCAGTGAGATCGGAGGACAGTCCTACGAGCAGTACTTC
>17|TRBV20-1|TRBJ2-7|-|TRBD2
CSATYAGLADNIYEQYF
TGCAGTGCAACCTACGCTGGCCTAGCGGACAATATTTACGAGCAGTACTTC
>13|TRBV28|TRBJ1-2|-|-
CASSLWGKYGYTF
TGTGCCAGCAGTTTATGGGGGAAGTATGGCTACACCTTC
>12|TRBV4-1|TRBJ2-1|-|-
CASSQDSGWAFF
TGCGCCAGCAGCCAAGATTCAGGCTGGGCGTTCTTC
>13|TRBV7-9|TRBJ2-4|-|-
CASSLVSENIQYF
TGTGCCAGCAGCTTAGTTTCCGAAAACATTCAGTACTTC
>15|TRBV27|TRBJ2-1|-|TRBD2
CASSTLAGGYNEQFF
TGTGCCAGCAGTACCCTAGCGGGGGGCTACAATGAGCAGTTCTTC
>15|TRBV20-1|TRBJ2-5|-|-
CSASSEGTAFETQYF
TGCAGTGCTAGTTCGGAGGGTACAGCGTTCGAGACCCAGTACTTC
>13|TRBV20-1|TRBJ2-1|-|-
CSARAGTPNEQFF
TGCAGTGCTAGGGCGGGGACCCCCAATGAGCAGTTCTTC
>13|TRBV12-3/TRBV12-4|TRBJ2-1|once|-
CASRDSSYNEQFF
TGTGCCAGCAGGGACAGCTCCTACAATGAGCAGTTCTTC
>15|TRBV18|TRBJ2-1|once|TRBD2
CASSIGTSYYNEQFF
TGTGCCAGCTCGATCGGGACTAGCTATTACAATGAGCAGTTCTTC
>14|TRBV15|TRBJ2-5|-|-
CATSRDRPPETQYF
TGTGCCACCAGCAGAGACAGGCCCCCCGAGACCCAGTACTTC
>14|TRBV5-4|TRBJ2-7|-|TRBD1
CASSHGDRPYEQYF
TGTGCCAGCAGCCACGGGGACAGACCCTACGAGCAGTACTTC
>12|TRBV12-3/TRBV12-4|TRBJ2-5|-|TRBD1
CASGTGGETQYF
TGTGCCAGCGGCACAGGGGGCGAGACCCAGTACTTC
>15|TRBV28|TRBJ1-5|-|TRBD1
CASRQRQGGNQPQHF
TGTGCCAGCAGACAAAGACAGGGTGGCAATCAGCCCCAGCATTTT
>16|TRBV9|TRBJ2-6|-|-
CASSLTGEVGANVLTF
TGTGCCAGCAGCCTCACAGGGGAGGTTGGGGCCAACGTCCTGACTTTC
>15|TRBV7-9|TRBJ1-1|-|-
CASSLVGFGGTEAFF
TGTGCCAGCAGCTTAGTCGGGTTTGGTGGCACTGAAGCTTTCTTT
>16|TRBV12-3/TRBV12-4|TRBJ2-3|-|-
CASSLAPGLNTDTQYF
TGTGCCAGCAGTTTAGCTCCAGGACTCAACACAGATACGCAGTATTTT
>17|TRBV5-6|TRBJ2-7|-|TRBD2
CASTPGWSGVYSYEQYF
TGTGCCAGCACCCCCGGGTGGAGCGGGGTCTACTCCTACGAGCAGTACTTC
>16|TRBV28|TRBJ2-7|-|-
CASSGRPGPSSYEQYF
TGTGCCAGCAGTGGACGTCCGGGACCCTCCTCCTACGAGCAGTACTTC
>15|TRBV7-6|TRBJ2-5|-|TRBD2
CASSLYGGAGETQYF
TGTGCCAGCAGCCTATACGGGGGGGCGGGAGAGACCCAGTACTTC
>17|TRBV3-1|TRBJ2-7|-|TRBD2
CASSQVCGRAVDHEQYF
TGTGCCAGCAGCCAAGTATGCGGGAGGGCCGTCGACCACGAGCAGTACTTC
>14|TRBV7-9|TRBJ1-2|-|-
CASSPQGRDYGYTF
TGTGCCAGCAGCCCTCAGGGGCGCGACTATGGCTACACCTTC
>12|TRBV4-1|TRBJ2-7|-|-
CASSQYPAEQYF
TGCGCCAGCAGCCAATACCCCGCCGAGCAGTACTTC
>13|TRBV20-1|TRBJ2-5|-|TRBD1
CSAREDQGAPGDF
TGCAGTGCTAGAGAGGACCAGGGGGCCCCCGGGGACTTC
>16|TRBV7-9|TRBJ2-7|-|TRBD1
CASGGERDRVTYEQYF
TGTGCCAGCGGGGGGGAACGGGACAGGGTAACCTACGAGCAGTACTTC
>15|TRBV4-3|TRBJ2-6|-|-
CASSQERSGANVLTF
TGCGCCAGCAGCCAAGAGAGGTCTGGGGCCAACGTCCTGACTTTC
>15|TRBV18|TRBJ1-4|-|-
CASSPEGVANEKLFF
TGTGCCAGCTCACCGGAGGGGGTGGCTAATGAAAAACTGTTTTTT
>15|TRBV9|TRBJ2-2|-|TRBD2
CASSDSGSTTGELFF
TGTGCCAGCAGCGATAGCGGGAGCACCACCGGGGAGCTGTTTTTT
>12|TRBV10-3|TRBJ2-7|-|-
CAISSQNYEQYF
TGTGCCATCTCTTCCCAGAACTACGAGCAGTACTTC
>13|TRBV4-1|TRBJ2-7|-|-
CASSRMDNYEQYF
TGCGCCAGCAGCCGAATGGACAACTACGAGCAGTACTTC
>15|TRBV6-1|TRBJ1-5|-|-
CASSEDGQTVQPQHF
TGTGCCAGCAGTGAAGACGGACAGACGGTTCAGCCCCAGCATTTT
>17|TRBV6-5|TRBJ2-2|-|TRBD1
CASSYSTDRGGPGELFF
TGTGCCAGCAGTTACTCAACGGACAGGGGAGGTCCCGGGGAGCTGTTTTTT
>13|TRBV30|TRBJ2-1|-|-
CAWSVMVNNEQFF
TGTGCCTGGAGTGTCATGGTAAATAATGAGCAGTTCTTC
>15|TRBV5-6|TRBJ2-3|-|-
CASSLKQDVPDTQYF
TGTGCCAGCAGCTTGAAACAGGATGTCCCCGATACGCAGTATTTT
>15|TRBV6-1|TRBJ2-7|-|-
CASSEGRKLSYEQYF
TGTGCCAGCAGTGAAGGCAGGAAGCTCTCCTACGAGCAGTACTTC
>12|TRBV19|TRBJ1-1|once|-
CASMEVNTEAFF
TGTGCCAGTATGGAGGTGAACACTGAAGCTTTCTTT
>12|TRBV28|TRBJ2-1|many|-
CASSLVYNEQFF
TGTGCCAGCAGCCTAGTCTACAATGAGCAGTTCTTC
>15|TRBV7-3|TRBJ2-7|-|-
CASSLMGSDSYEQYF
TGTGCCAGCAGCTTAATGGGTTCAGACTCCTACGAGCAGTACTTC
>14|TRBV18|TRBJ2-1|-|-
CASSPPNADNEQFF
TGTGCCAGCTCACCACCGAATGCGGACAATGAGCAGTTCTTC
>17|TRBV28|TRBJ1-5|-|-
CASSLIGTLIGNQPQHF
TGTGCCAGCAGTTTGATTGGGACACTTATTGGCAATCAGCCCCAGCATTTT
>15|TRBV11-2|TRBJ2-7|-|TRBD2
CASSQLAGDSYEQYF
TGTGCCAGCAGCCAACTAGCGGGAGACTCCTACGAGCAGTACTTC
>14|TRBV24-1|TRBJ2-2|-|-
CATSDLTDTGELFF
TGTGCCACCAGTGATTTAACGGACACCGGGGAGCTGTTTTTT
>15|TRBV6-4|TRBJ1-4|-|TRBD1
CASSESYRGSEKLFF
TGTGCCAGCAGTGAGTCGTACAGGGGCTCTGAAAAACTGTTTTTT
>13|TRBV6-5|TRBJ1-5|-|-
CASTLFRGQPQHF
TGTGCCAGCACCCTATTTCGGGGCCAGCCCCAGCATTTT
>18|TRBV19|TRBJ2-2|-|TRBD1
CASSDHEGGQGFAGELFF
TGTGCCAGTAGTGATCACGAAGGGGGACAGGGGTTTGCCGGGGAGCTGTTTTTT